These T cell receptor beta chains were read from a single sample in a study of blood T cell repertoires in COVID-19. The assay was immunoSEQ multiplex PCR, and TCRdb's table has in-frame clones only and misses some. The sample consists of 53,000 or so clones, about 80% of them appearing once. Sequences were obtained from peripheral blood. The receptors derive from a man aged 50 to 59 with active or convalescent COVID-19. The CDR3 runs from the conserved cysteine through the conserved F or W. Rows may omit the clone size; those that give it use once, few, many or a size class.

>TRBV7-9|few|TRBJ2-5
CASSPTGGPGMGTQYF
>TRBV30|.|TRBJ2-7
CAWSRGGRKQDEQYF
>TRBV28|.|TRBJ2-2
CASSLAGAFTGELFF
>TRBV15|.|TRBJ2-1
CATSRERTSGSSEQFF
>TRBV28|once|TRBJ1-3
CASSIQGASGNTIYF
>TRBV9|.|TRBJ2-6
CASSAPDSRDSGANVLTF
>TRBV7-3|.|TRBJ1-4
CASSSAQGAKLFF
>TRBV6-5|once|TRBJ2-7
CASPNLCVDYEQYF
>TRBV2|.|TRBJ2-1
CASSANRGDEQFF
>TRBV7-2|.|TRBJ1-5
CASSLVVGGRGQPQHF
>TRBV12-3/TRBV12-4|.|TRBJ2-7
CASSLARVEQYF
>TRBV15|.|TRBJ2-3
CATSRDLGLVLGADTQYF
>TRBV7-2|.|TRBJ2-7
CASSLRSGGEYEQYF
>TRBV3-1/TRBV3-2|.|TRBJ2-3
CASSPTWGGTDTQYF
>TRBV30|.|TRBJ2-7
CAWSQGGTGTRGQYF
>TRBV15|.|TRBJ1-1
CATSRDRDTEAFF
>TRBV19|.|TRBJ1-1
CARQVGEGVAAFF
>TRBV5-1|.|TRBJ2-7
CASSRTSGGTYEQYF
>TRBV10-3|.|TRBJ1-5
CAIRDRANQPQHF
>TRBV27|.|TRBJ1-5
CASSWAGQENQPQHF
>TRBV10-3|.|TRBJ1-1
CAITRAGADTEAFF
>TRBV5-4|.|TRBJ1-1
CASSLAPDRGAFF
>TRBV10-2|.|TRBJ1-2
CASSESATASLYTF
>TRBV6-5|.|TRBJ2-3
CASSSGMGLDTQYF